Following are 4 T cell receptor beta chains from one sample sequenced in a study of identifying expanded T cells in peripheral blood. Here immunoSEQ multiplex PCR was the method, and the copy in TCRdb shows in-frame clones only, minus some. The table records 85,000 to 100,000 clones, about nine tenths of them present only once. The sample taken for sequencing was blood. These receptors originate from a person aged 18-70 years in good health.

This chain links TRBV28 with TRBJ2-7; 12 bases are shared with TRBD1. CDR3 length equals 15 residues. The V gene's germline CDR1 is MDHEN and CDR2 SYDVKM. Losses at the gene ends were 5 bases for V and 7 bases for J; bases not matched to a gene: 9. The CDR3 spells CASSLGDRGPGEQYF. In nucleotides, the CDR3 is TGTGCCAGCAGTCTTGGGGACAGGGGGCCGGGGGAGCAGTACTTC.

This clone is a singleton in its sample. V and J are TRBV6-1 and TRBJ2-7, with 10 bases aligning to TRBD1. Trimming took 2 bases from V and 7 from J; bases not matched to a gene: 11. The CDR3 length is 16 residues. Germline values: CDR1 MNHNS, CDR2 SASEGT. The chain's CDR3 is CASSEPPGQGFGEQYF. CDR3 DNA sequence: TGTGCCAGCAGTGAACCACCGGGACAGGGGTTCGGAGAGCAGTACTTC.

The J gene is TRBJ2-7, the V gene TRBV4-2; 7 bases map to TRBD1. With V trimmed by 2 bases and J by 0 bases, 10 bases remained unmatched. In germline, CDR1 is LGHNA, CDR2 YNFKEQ. CDR3 length: 17 amino acids. The CDR3 spells CASSQQTARDSSYEQYF. The CDR3 DNA is TGTGCCAGCAGCCAACAAACCGCTCGGGACAGCTCCTACGAGCAGTACTTC.

The chain links TRBV9 to TRBJ2-7, with D possibly matching TRBD1 (6 bases). The germline V and J ends were trimmed by 3 bases and 2 bases, with 15 bases remaining between them. Germline values: CDR1 SGDLS, CDR2 YYNGEE. The CDR3 length is 15 residues. CDR3 DNA: TGTGCCAGCAGCGACCCGACAGGCGACACCTACGAGCAGTACTTC. This translates into CASSDPTGDTYEQYF.